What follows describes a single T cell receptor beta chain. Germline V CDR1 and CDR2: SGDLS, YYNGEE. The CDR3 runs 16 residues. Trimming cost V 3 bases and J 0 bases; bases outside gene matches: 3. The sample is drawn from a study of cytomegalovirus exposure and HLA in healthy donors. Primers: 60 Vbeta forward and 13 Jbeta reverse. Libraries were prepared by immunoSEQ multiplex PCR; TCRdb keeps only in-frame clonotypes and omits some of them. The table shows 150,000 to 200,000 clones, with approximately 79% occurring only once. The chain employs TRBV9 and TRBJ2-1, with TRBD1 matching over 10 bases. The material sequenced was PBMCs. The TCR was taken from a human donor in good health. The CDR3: CASSAGQGSSYNEQFF. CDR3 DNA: TGTGCCAGCAGCGCGGGACAGGGGAGCTCCTACAATGAGCAGTTCTTC.